This T cell receptor (beta chain) was identified during a study of T-cell memory formation after mild COVID-19. About the research overall: Across donors, TCR clusters were largely donor specific.

This clonotype was picked up many times. Its cognate antigen is unknown. MiXCR was run by TCRdb on the 5' RACE reads, yielding one entry per CDR3 protein. Of roughly 450,000 distinct CDR3 sequences in the sample, 18% were seen once. Study-level points and caveats: Mainly in CM and EM were contracting CD4+ clones; CD8+ were in EMRA.

V was shortened by 6 bases and J by 0 bases, with 11 bases between the two germline ends. The CDR3 is made up of 14 amino acids. This chain connects TRBV12-3 or TRBV12-4 to TRBJ1-2; the D gene is possibly TRBD1 (6 bases). Sequencing was done on a sample of PBMCs or a T cell subset sorted from them (not recorded which). This sequence originates from an adult woman who had mild COVID-19 (a few samples of this study predate the infection). Cell type and time point are not known. The CDR3 coding sequence is TGTGCCAGCAGCCCGACAGGCGCTAACTATGGCTACACCTTC. It specifies CASSPTGANYGYTF.